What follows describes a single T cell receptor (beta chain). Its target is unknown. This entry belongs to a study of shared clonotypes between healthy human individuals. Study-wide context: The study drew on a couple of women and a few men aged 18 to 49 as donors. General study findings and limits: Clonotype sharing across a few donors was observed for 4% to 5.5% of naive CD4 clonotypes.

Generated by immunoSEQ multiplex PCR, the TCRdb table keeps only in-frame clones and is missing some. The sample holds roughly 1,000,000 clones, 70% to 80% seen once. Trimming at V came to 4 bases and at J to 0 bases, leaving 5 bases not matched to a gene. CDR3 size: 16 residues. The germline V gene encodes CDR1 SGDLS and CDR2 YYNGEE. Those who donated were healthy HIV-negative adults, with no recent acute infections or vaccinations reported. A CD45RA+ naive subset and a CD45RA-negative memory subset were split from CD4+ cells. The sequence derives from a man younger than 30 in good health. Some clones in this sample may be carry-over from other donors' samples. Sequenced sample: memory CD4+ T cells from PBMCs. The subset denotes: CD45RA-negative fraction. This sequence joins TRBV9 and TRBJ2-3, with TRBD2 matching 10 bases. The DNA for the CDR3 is TGTGCCAGCAGCCCCGATAGCGGGGGGAGCACAGATACGCAGTATTTT. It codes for CASSPDSGGSTDTQYF.